This T cell receptor beta chain was sequenced during a study of cytomegalovirus exposure and HLA in healthy donors. In the PCR, 60 Vbeta and 13 Jbeta primers were used. This table comes from immunoSEQ multiplex PCR, and its TCRdb copy is limited to in-frame clones, with some not included. The sample records 130,000 to 150,000 clones, around 80% being singletons. This clone has more than one count but fewer than ten. Sequenced sample: PBMCs. The source is a male donor in good health and CMV-seronegative.

The CDR3 here is CASSVDQITNTEAFF. CDR3 DNA: TGTGCCAGCAGCGTAGATCAGATTACGAACACTGAAGCTTTCTTT. The genes are TRBV9 and TRBJ1-1; no reliable D call. V lost 0 bases, J lost 1 base, and 10 bases lay in between. There are 15 residues in the CDR3. Germline CDR1 and CDR2: SGDLS and YYNGEE.